This T cell receptor (beta chain) was obtained from a study of T cells in Graves' hyperthyroidism and ophthalmopathy. The study's findings and limits: Blood also carried most thyroid clonotypes expanded above 0.001.

Worth noting for this clonotype: Its specificity is unknown. A much larger clone differs by one base, so this may be a read error.

Amplified TCR beta CDR3 regions derived from RNA transcripts. TCR CDR3 underwent first-round RT-PCR with the HTBI primer set. MiXCR, run by TCRdb on the multiplex PCR reads, gives a single entry per CDR3 protein. Of under 200,000 distinct CDR3 sequences listed, about 9.4% are singletons. The CDR3 is 14 amino acids. Germline assignment: CDR1 KGHDR and CDR2 SFDVKD. V trimming: 9 bases; J trimming: 6 bases; junction bases outside the gene matches: 9. Uncontrolled infection, other autoimmune disease, pregnancy or lactation disqualified patients from enrolment. Progressors' blood was drawn at hyperthyroidism diagnosis, before ophthalmopathy symptoms. PBMCs were collected from an approximately 10 ml volume of fresh peripheral blood.

Material for sequencing was blood. The sequence was obtained from a young woman with Graves' hyperthyroidism that later progressed to Graves' ophthalmopathy. V gene TRBV24-1 combines with J gene TRBJ2-1; the match to TRBD2 covers 8 bases. The CDR3 nucleotides read TGTGCCACCTGTGGGACTAGGACGGGCAATGAGCAGTTCTTC. Translation gives CATCGTRTGNEQFF.